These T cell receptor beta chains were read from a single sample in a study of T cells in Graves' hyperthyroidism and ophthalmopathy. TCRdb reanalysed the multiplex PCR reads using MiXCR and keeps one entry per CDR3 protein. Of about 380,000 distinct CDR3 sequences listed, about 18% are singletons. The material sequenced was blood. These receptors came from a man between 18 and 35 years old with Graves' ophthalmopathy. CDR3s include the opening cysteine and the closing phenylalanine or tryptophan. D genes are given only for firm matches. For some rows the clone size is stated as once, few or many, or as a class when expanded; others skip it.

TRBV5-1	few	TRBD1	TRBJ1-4	TGCGCCAGCAGCCCAGGGGGCTCCGATGAAAAACTGTTTTTT	CASSPGGSDEKLFF
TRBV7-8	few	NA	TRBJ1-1	TGTGCCAGCAGCTTAAGTGGTACGGACACTGAAGCTTTCTTT	CASSLSGTDTEAFF
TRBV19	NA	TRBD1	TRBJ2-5	TGTGCCAGGACCGGGACAGGGGGAGAGACCCAGTACTTC	CARTGTGGETQYF
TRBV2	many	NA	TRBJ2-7	TGTGCCAGCAGTAGCAGGGGAGACGGCGAGCAGTACTTC	CASSSRGDGEQYF
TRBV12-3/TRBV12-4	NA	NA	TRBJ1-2	TGTGCCAGCAGTTTAGGGGGGGGTGGAGGCTACACCTTC	CASSLGGGGGYTF
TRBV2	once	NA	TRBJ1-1	TGTGCCAGCAGCCAAGCTACGGGCAAGGGAACTGAAGCTTTCTTT	CASSQATGKGTEAFF
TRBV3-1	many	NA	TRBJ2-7	TGTGCCAGCAGCCGGGACGGGCAGGTTGGGCAGTACTTC	CASSRDGQVGQYF
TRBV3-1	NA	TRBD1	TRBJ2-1	TGTGCCAGCAGCCGGGCCGGGACAGGGTCTGGTGAGCAGTTCTTC	CASSRAGTGSGEQFF
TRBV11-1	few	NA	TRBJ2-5	TGTGCCAGCAGACCCCCGGGACTTCTCATGGGAGAGACCCAGTACTTC	CASRPPGLLMGETQYF
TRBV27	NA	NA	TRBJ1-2	TGTGCCAGCCGTAGGGCAGGGAGCGACTATGGCTACACCTTC	CASRRAGSDYGYTF
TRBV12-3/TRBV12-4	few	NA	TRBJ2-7	TGTGCCAGCACTCTGGGGTATTTCTCCTACGAGCAGTACTTC	CASTLGYFSYEQYF
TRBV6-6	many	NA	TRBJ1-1	TGTGCCAGCAGTTACTCGCTACAAAGAGACACTGAAGCTTTCTTT	CASSYSLQRDTEAFF
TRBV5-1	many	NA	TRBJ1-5	TGCGCCAGCAGCCCCGACGTGAGCAATCAGCCCCAGCATTTT	CASSPDVSNQPQHF
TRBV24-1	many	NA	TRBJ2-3	TGTGCCACCAGTGATATGCCGGTAGATACGCAGTATTTT	CATSDMPVDTQYF
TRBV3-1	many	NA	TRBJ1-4	TGTGCCAGCAGCCCCGCGCCTGCAACTAATGAAAAACTGTTTTTT	CASSPAPATNEKLFF
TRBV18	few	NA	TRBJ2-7	TGTGCCAGCTCACCGATGCCCGGACTTTCCTACGAGGAGTACTTC	CASSPMPGLSYEEYF
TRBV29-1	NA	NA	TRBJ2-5	TGCAGCGTCGCCAGACAAGGGGTTAGAGACCCCCGTTACTTC	CSVARQGVRDPRYF
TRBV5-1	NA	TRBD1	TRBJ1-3	TGCGCCAGCAGCCCGCCCCCGGGACAGGGGTATCGTACTGGAAACACCATATATTTT	CASSPPPGQGYRTGNTIYF
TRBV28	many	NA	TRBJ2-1	TGTGCCAGCAGTTGGGGGATAGGGGAGCAGTTCTTC	CASSWGIGEQFF
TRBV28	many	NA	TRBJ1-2	TGTGCCAGCAGCTCCGGGAGCTGGAGCTACACCTTC	CASSSGSWSYTF
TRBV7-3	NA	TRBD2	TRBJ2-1	TGTGCCAGCAGCGAAACCGGGACTAGCGGGGGGCAGGAGTTCTTC	CASSETGTSGGQEFF
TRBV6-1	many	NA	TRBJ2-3	TGTGCCAGCAGTCCCCGGGACGGCCGTGGCGATACGCAGTATTTT	CASSPRDGRGDTQYF
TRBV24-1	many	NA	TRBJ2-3	TGTGCCACCAGTGGTTCCACAGATACGCAGTATTTT	CATSGSTDTQYF
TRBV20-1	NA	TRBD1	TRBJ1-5	TGCAGTGCTGACCGACAGGGGGGAATCAATCAGCCCCAGCATTTT	CSADRQGGINQPQHF
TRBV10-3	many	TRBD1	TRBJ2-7	TGTGCCATCAGTGGGGACAGTTTTCCCTACGAGCAGTACTTC	CAISGDSFPYEQYF
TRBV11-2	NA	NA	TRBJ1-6	TGTGCCAGCAGCCCCAGGACCGAGAGCTCCTATAATTCACCCCTCCACTTT	CASSPRTESSYNSPLHF
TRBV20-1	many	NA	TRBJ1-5	TGCAGTGCTAACTACTTCGATCAGCCCCAGCATTTT	CSANYFDQPQHF
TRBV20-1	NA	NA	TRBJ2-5	TGCAGTGCCCGGGGAGCGGCCCTCCAAGAGACCCAGTACTTC	CSARGAALQETQYF
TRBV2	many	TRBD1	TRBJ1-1	TGTGCCAGCAGTGAAGAAAGGGGGCTGTACTCTGAAGCTTTCTTT	CASSEERGLYSEAFF
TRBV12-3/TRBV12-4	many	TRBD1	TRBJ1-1	TGTGCCAGCACCAAAAACAGGGGCGGCACTGAAGCTTTCTTT	CASTKNRGGTEAFF
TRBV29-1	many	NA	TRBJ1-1	TGCAGCGTTGCCAGGGAACTCACTGAAGCTTTCTTT	CSVARELTEAFF
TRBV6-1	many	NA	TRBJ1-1	TGTGCCAGCATCACGGGGTTAGGCAGGGCCAACACTGAAGCTTTCTTT	CASITGLGRANTEAFF
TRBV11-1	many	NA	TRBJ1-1	TGTGCCAGCAGCTTAGGCGTCCTAGAGAACACTGAAGCTTTCTTT	CASSLGVLENTEAFF
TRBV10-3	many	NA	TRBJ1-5	TGTGCCATCAGTGATGGCCCCAACGAGCCCCAGCATTTT	CAISDGPNEPQHF
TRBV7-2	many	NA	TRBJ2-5	TGTGCCAGCAGCTTAACCCAGCAGGAGACCCAGTACTTC	CASSLTQQETQYF
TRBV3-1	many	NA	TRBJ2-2	TGTGCCAGCAGCCAAGCGACCGGCACCGGGGAGCTGTTTTTT	CASSQATGTGELFF
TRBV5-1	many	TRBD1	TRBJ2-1	TGCGCCAGCAGCTTTACAGGGGTATCCCACAATGAGCAGTTCTTC	CASSFTGVSHNEQFF
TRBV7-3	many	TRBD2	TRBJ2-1	TGTGCCAGCAGCGCGGGACTACCTTACAATGAGCAGTTCTTC	CASSAGLPYNEQFF
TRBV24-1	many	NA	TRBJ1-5	TGTGCCACCAGTGATTCCCGGGACGCGGGTCAGCCCCAGCATTTT	CATSDSRDAGQPQHF
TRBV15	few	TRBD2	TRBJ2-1	TGTGCCACCGTTCGAGCGGGGGGAGATAATGAGCAGTTCTTC	CATVRAGGDNEQFF
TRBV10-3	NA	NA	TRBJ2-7	TGTGCCATCAGTGAGCACCAGGGGTACGAGCAGTACTTC	CAISEHQGYEQYF
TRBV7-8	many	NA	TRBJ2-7	TGTGCCAGCAGCCCGTTAAAAGGGAAGAACGAGCAGTACTTC	CASSPLKGKNEQYF
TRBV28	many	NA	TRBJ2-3	TGTGCCAGCTGCCTCAGGGGGGCAGGGAGCACAGATACGCAGTATTTT	CASCLRGAGSTDTQYF
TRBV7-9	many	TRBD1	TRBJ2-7	TGTGCCAGCAGCTTAGACAGGGGAATCTCCTACGAGCAGTACTTC	CASSLDRGISYEQYF
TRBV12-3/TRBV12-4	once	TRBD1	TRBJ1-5	TGTGCCAGCAGTTTACCCCTGGGGGGACAGGGTGTTCCGCCCCAGCATTTT	CASSLPLGGQGVPPQHF
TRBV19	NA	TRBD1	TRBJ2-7	TGTGCCAGTAGTAATGGACAGGCCGGGCCCTACGAGCAGTACTTC	CASSNGQAGPYEQYF
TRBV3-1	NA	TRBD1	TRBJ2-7	TGTGCCAGCAGCCAAGTACAGGGGGAGCCCTACGAGCAGTACTTC	CASSQVQGEPYEQYF
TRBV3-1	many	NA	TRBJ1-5	TGTGCCAGCAGCCGCATAGGGTCTCAGCCCCAGCATTTT	CASSRIGSQPQHF
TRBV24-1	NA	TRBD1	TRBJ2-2	TGTGCCACCCGGGGGACAGGCGCGAACACCGGGGAGCTGTTTTTT	CATRGTGANTGELFF
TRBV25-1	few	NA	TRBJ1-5	TGTGCCAGCAGTGAAACAGGGTTCAATCAGCCCCAGCATTTT	CASSETGFNQPQHF
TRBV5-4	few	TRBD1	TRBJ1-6	TGTGCCAGCAGTGGACAGGGGGCAGGAAATTCACCCCTCCACTTT	CASSGQGAGNSPLHF
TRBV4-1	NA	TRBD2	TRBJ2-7	TGCGCCAGCAGCCAAGTAAAACTAGCGAGCGAGCAGTACTTC	CASSQVKLASEQYF
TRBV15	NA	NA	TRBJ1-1	TGTGCCACCAGCAGAGGACGAGACATGAACACTGAAGCTTTCTTT	CATSRGRDMNTEAFF
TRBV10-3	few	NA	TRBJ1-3	TGTGCCACCTGCGCAGGCAGTGGAAACACCATATATTTT	CATCAGSGNTIYF
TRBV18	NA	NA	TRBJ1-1	TGTGCCAGCTCAAACCAATGGCAAGAGAACACTGAAGCTTTCTTT	CASSNQWQENTEAFF